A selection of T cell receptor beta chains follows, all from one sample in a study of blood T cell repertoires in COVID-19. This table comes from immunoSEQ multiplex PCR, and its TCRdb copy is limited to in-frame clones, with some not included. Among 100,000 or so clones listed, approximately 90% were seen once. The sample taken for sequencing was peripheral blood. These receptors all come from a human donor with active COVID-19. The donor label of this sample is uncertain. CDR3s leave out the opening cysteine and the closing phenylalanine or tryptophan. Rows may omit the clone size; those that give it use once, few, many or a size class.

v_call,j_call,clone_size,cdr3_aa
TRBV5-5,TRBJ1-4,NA,ASSPQGLDEKLF
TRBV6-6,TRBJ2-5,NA,ANSTGGRETQY
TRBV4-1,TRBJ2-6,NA,ASSALFSGANVLT
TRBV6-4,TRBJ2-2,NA,ASSEGQGNEELF
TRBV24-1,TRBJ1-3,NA,ATSTGGNTIY
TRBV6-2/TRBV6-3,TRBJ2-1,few,ASSLTGNIYNEQF
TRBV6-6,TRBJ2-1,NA,ASSPTRQMEQF
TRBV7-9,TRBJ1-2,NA,ASSLGDKYGYT
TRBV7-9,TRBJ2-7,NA,ASSPPTGTGYEQY
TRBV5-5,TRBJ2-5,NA,ASSLFSYQETQY
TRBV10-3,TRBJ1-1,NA,AISETGKKAF
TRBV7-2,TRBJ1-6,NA,AIPGTGGNSPLH